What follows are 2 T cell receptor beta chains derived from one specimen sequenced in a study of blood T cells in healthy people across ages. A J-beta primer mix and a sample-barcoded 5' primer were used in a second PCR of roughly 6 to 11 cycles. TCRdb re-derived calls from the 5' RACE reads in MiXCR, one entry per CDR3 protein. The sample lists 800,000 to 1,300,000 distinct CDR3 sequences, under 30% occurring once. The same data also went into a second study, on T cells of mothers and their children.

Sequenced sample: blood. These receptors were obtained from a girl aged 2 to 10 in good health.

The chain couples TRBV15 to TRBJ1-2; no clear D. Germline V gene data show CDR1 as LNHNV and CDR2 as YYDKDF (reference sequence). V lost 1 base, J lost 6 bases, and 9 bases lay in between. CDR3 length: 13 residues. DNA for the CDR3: TGTGCCACCAGCAGAGGAATTGCCGATGGCTACACCTTC. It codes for CATSRGIADGYTF.

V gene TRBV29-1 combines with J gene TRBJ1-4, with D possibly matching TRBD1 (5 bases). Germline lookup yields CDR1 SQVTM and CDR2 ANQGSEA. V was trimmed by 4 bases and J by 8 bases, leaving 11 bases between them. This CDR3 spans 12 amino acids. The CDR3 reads CSVVRGGEKLFF. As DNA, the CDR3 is TGCAGCGTTGTCCGGGGGGGAGAAAAACTGTTTTTT. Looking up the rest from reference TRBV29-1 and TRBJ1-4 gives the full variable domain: SAVISQKPSRDICQRGTSLTIQCQVDSQVTMMFWYRQQPGQSLTLIATANQGSEATYESGFVIDKFPISRPNLTFSTLTVSNMSPEDSSIYLCSVVRGGEKLFFGSGTQLSVL.